Listed here are 23 T cell receptor beta chains from one sample, sequenced in a study of T-cell memory formation after mild COVID-19 (dated by TCRdb to the early 2020s). The library was produced with 5' RACE. The sequencer was an Illumina NovaSeq 6000. TCRdb reworked the public reads: Q25 trimming with fastp, MiXCR clone assembly, productive beta chains retained. Entries that share a CDR3 protein sequence are merged under the most common genes and DNA. The table for this sample lists 400,000 to 500,000 distinct CDR3 sequences; approximately 20% of them were counted only once. 8.4% of the sample is held by the ten biggest clonotypes. Sequenced sample: PBMCs or a T cell subset sorted from them (not recorded which). The receptors derive from an adult woman who had mild COVID-19 (a few samples of this study predate the infection). The sample titles of this study are shuffled in the database, so cell type and time point are left out; the donor was told from shared clones.

This clonotype was observed a handful of times. V is TRBV7-9 and J is TRBJ2-1; no definite D call. There are 16 residues in the CDR3. Germline CDR1 reads SEHNR; CDR2 reads FQNEAQ (reference sequence). The V and J ends lost 2 bases and 8 bases respectively, with 19 bases between them. CDR3 loop: CASSLSPTVPMDEQFF. The CDR3 region has the DNA TGTGCCAGCAGCTTATCCCCGACGGTTCCCATGGATGAGCAGTTCTTC.

Only a few counts were recorded for this clonotype. This chain links TRBV6-2 or TRBV6-3 with TRBJ1-2; no definite D call. Germline lookup yields CDR1 MNHEY and CDR2 SVGEGT. The V end lost 3 bases, the J end lost 4 bases, and 21 bases lay between the germline ends. CDR3 size: 17 residues. The CDR3 region has the DNA TGTGCCAGCAGTTATGGGTGGACCGCTCAGATGTCCTATGGCTACACCTTC. Its translation is CASSYGWTAQMSYGYTF.

This clonotype was seen more than once but under ten times. The V and J genes are TRBV12-3 or TRBV12-4 and TRBJ2-1; 8 nucleotides agree with TRBD1. J gave up 1 base and V 6 bases, and 5 bases lay outside the gene matches. This CDR3 contains 15 residues. CDR3 in DNA: TGTGCCAGCAGGACAACAGGGGGTTCCTACAATGAGCAGTTCTTC. This sequence encodes CASRTTGGSYNEQFF.

This clonotype was counted a few times. The chain employs TRBV3-1 and TRBJ1-6; TRBD1 agrees at 7 bases. V dropped 1 base and J dropped 7; count of bases not matched to a gene: 4. This CDR3 comprises 15 residues. Germline CDR1 and CDR2: LGHDT and YNNKEL (reference sequence). CDR3 sequence: CASSQATGVNSPLHF. For the CDR3, the DNA is TGTGCCAGCAGCCAAGCTACAGGGGTGAATTCACCCCTCCACTTT.

The CDR3, as DNA: TGTGCCAGCAGTAAAACCCGTCTATCTAGCACAGATACGCAGTATTTT. It translates to CASSKTRLSSTDTQYF. The V call is TRBV27, the J call TRBJ2-3; D unresolved. Germline V CDR1 and CDR2: MNHEY, SMNVEV (reference sequence). The V end was cut by 5 bases, the J end by 0 bases, with 15 bases between. This CDR3 has 16 amino acids.

The CDR3, as DNA: TGTGCCAGCAGCCCATATAGGGACTACGAGCAGTACTTC. It translates to CASSPYRDYEQYF. The chain couples TRBV12-3 or TRBV12-4 to TRBJ2-7; D not certain. The V gene lost 6 bases and the J gene lost 3 bases, with 12 bases spanning the gap. The CDR3 has 13 amino acids.

The sample holds a few counts of this clonotype. The CDR3 DNA reads TGTGCCAGTAGCCCATGGGGACTAGCGGGAGTCAATGAGCAGTTCTTC. Translation: CASSPWGLAGVNEQFF. The V gene is TRBV19, the J gene TRBJ2-1, with 14 bases lining up with TRBD2. The CDR3 spans 16 residues. V lost 6 bases to trimming and J lost 6 bases; unmatched junction nucleotides: 7. Germline V gene sequence: CDR1 LNHDA, CDR2 SQIVND (reference sequence).

At least ten counts were recorded for this clonotype. The chain joins TRBV24-1 to TRBJ2-3; D gene uncertain. This CDR3 contains 13 residues. The V gene lost 4 bases and the J gene lost 1 base, with 5 bases spanning the gap. Germline values: CDR1 KGHDR, CDR2 SFDVKD. The CDR3 spells CATSEDGTDTQYF. For the CDR3, the DNA is TGTGCCACCAGTGAGGACGGCACAGATACGCAGTATTTT.

This chain's CDR3 is CAWSVRGGGGYGYTF. In nucleotides, the CDR3 is TGTGCCTGGAGTGTACGGGGAGGTGGGGGCTATGGCTACACCTTC. The V gene is TRBV30, the J gene TRBJ1-2; D is perhaps TRBD1 (5 bases). The CDR3 consists of 15 residues. Germline CDR1 GTSNPN, CDR2 SVGIG (reference sequence). Trimming cost V 0 bases and J 4 bases, with 15 bases left between them.

This clonotype occurred a few times. This chain joins TRBV6-2 or TRBV6-3 and TRBJ2-7, with 7 positions matching TRBD2. CDR1 MNHEY and CDR2 SVGEGT come from the germline V gene. The CDR3 extends over 18 amino acids. Germline trimming cut 3 bases from V and 4 bases from J; bases unmatched to any gene: 18. The CDR3, as DNA: TGTGCCAGCAGTTATTTGGCTAGCGGCCTCCCCTCCCCGTACGAGCAGTACTTC. Protein: CASSYLASGLPSPYEQYF.

This clonotype was seen at least ten times. The chain uses TRBV7-9 and TRBJ2-1; D not resolved. Trimming removed 1 base at V and 5 bases at J, with 6 bases between. This CDR3 region has 13 residues. Germline loops: CDR1 SEHNR, CDR2 FQNEAQ (reference sequence). The CDR3 loop is CASSLDLDNEQFF. The CDR3 nucleotides are TGTGCCAGCAGCTTAGACCTAGACAATGAGCAGTTCTTC.

V and J are TRBV4-2 and TRBJ2-7, with TRBD2 matching over 11 bases. Per the germline V gene, CDR1 is LGHNA and CDR2 is YNFKEQ. The V gene end was trimmed by 0 bases and the J gene end by 5 bases; junction bases not matched to a gene: 9. The CDR3 is 17 amino acids. The CDR3 DNA is TGTGCCAGCAGCCAAGAGGGAGCTAGCGGGAGGATCAACGAGCAGTACTTC. Translating it yields CASSQEGASGRINEQYF.

The V gene is TRBV29-1, the J gene TRBJ2-1; TRBD1 matches 7 bases. V shed 5 bases, J shed 5 bases, and the junction held 6 bases outside the gene matches. The CDR3 sequence is 13 residues long. CDR1 is SQVTM and CDR2 is ANQGSEA in the germline V gene. This CDR3 reads CSVYPGQNNEQFF. Written as DNA, the CDR3 is TGCAGCGTTTACCCGGGACAGAACAATGAGCAGTTCTTC.

This clonotype was seen more than once but under ten times. The chain uses TRBV24-1 and TRBJ1-1; weak D call: TRBD1 (6 bases). The CDR3 runs 14 residues. The germline gives CDR1 KGHDR, CDR2 SFDVKD. Trimming removed 3 bases at V and 5 bases at J, with 12 bases between. CDR3 sequence: CATSDPGEGTEAFF. The DNA for the CDR3 is TGTGCCACCAGTGATCCAGGGGAAGGGACTGAAGCTTTCTTT.

This clonotype was observed a few times. This chain uses TRBV7-3 with TRBJ2-1; a possible D gene is TRBD2 (5 bases). Germline V gives CDR1 SGHTA, CDR2 FQGTGA. CDR3 size: 14 residues. V dropped 3 bases and J dropped 4 bases, with 10 bases sitting between them. The CDR3 DNA follows: TGTGCCAGCAGCTTTTCTGGACTGTACAATGAGCAGTTCTTC. It encodes CASSFSGLYNEQFF.

This clonotype has only a few counts. The V call is TRBV7-2, the J call TRBJ1-1, with TRBD1 matching 7 bases. The trim removed 1 base at V and 3 bases at J, leaving 8 bases unmatched. This CDR3 has 16 amino acids. Germline V lookup: CDR1 SGHTA, CDR2 FQGNSA. The DNA of the CDR3 is TGTGCCAGCAGCTTAGTATCGACAGGGAAATACACTGAAGCTTTCTTT. Its translation: CASSLVSTGKYTEAFF.

The chain couples TRBV5-1 to TRBJ1-5, with D maybe TRBD1 (6 bases). V shed 7 bases and J shed 6 bases, with 14 bases lying between them. Germline V gives CDR1 SGHRS, CDR2 YFSETQ. This CDR3 comprises 13 residues. DNA for the CDR3: TGCGCCAGCCTCTCAGGGGTTAGTCAGCCCCAGCATTTT. Its protein product is CASLSGVSQPQHF.

This clonotype has only a few counts. This sequence joins TRBV10-3 and TRBJ2-7; tentatively, D is TRBD1 (5 bases). V was clipped by 10 bases and J by 6 bases, with 16 bases between them. The CDR3 spans 12 residues. CDR1 and CDR2 from the germline V gene are ENHRY and SYGVKD. CDR3 in amino acids: CASRVPYGEQYF. The CDR3 bases are TGTGCCAGCAGGGTCCCCTACGGCGAGCAGTACTTC.

This clonotype was picked up a small number of times. The chain employs TRBV20-1 and TRBJ2-7; D is uncertain. Deletions cut 3 bases from V and 2 bases from J, with 5 bases between. The CDR3 runs 11 residues. Germline CDR1 is DFQATT and CDR2 is SNEGSKA (reference sequence). The CDR3 nucleotides are TGCAGTGCTAGGTCTACCTACGAGCAGTACTTC. It specifies CSARSTYEQYF.

This clonotype was seen only a few times. The chain couples TRBV12-3 or TRBV12-4 to TRBJ2-1; 8 bases map to TRBD1. V was clipped by 6 bases and J by 6 bases; unmatched bases: 16. The CDR3 covers 17 residues. The CDR3, as DNA: TGTGCCAGCAGGGACAGACTTCCAGGGGGCAGTCTCAATGAGCAGTTCTTC. It yields the protein CASRDRLPGGSLNEQFF.

This clonotype showed up just a few times. V usage is TRBV11-2 and J usage is TRBJ2-7, with D tentatively TRBD2 (6 bases). The CDR3 covers 14 residues. Germline V lookup: CDR1 SGHAT, CDR2 FQNNGV. The V end lost 5 bases, the J end lost 5 bases, and 16 bases lay between the germline ends. DNA of the CDR3: TGTGCCAGCAGCCCCGGGGCGGGACCCAACGAGCAGTACTTC. Protein product: CASSPGAGPNEQYF.

The chain couples TRBV7-9 to TRBJ2-5, with D maybe TRBD2 (5 bases). Per germline, CDR1 SEHNR and CDR2 FQNEAQ (reference sequence). Trimming removed 4 bases at V and 5 bases at J, with 8 bases between. The CDR3 is 12 residues long. This CDR3 is CASSSSYETQYF. The CDR3 DNA sequence: TGTGCCAGCAGCTCTAGCTATGAGACCCAGTACTTC.

This clonotype was counted at least ten times. This chain connects TRBV2 to TRBJ2-1, with 10 bases fitting TRBD2. Germline V gene sequence: CDR1 SNHLY, CDR2 FYNNEI. V lost 0 bases to trimming and J lost 7 bases; unmatched junction nucleotides: 3. CDR3 length: 15 amino acids. This chain's CDR3 is CASSEAGLAANEQFF. Written as DNA, the CDR3 is TGTGCCAGCAGTGAAGCAGGACTAGCGGCTAATGAGCAGTTCTTC.